One T cell receptor (beta chain) is described in this entry. Its target is not known. Cultured CD4+ T-cell DNA underwent Oncomine TCR Beta short-read sequencing. Using its own MiXCR run on the PCR reads, TCRdb lists one record per CDR3 protein. Altogether 11,000 to 15,000 distinct CDR3 sequences are present, approximately 52% being singletons, with the ten largest covering roughly 7.6%. Treatment of the sample: roughly nine-day PBMC culture with coronavirus spike peptide pools or control peptides (ViraFEST assay). This sample was included in a study of vaccination and CD4 T cells after COVID-19. Germline assignment: CDR1 MNHEY and CDR2 SVGEGT. With 6 bases removed from V and 4 bases from J, the gap between germline ends came to 12 bases. The CDR3 extends over 13 amino acids. Study observations and caveats: Spike mono-reactivity was found in 304 of 307 vaccine-specific clones from convalescent patients.

The receptor was isolated from a human donor who had recovered from COVID-19. V gene TRBV6-2 or TRBV6-3 combines with J gene TRBJ2-5, with D possibly matching TRBD2 (5 bases). The sequencing input was CD4+ T cells from blood, cultured in vitro. The CDR3 nucleotides are TGTGCCAGCAGAAAGACTATGGGAGAGACCCAGTACTTC. Its translation is CASRKTMGETQYF.